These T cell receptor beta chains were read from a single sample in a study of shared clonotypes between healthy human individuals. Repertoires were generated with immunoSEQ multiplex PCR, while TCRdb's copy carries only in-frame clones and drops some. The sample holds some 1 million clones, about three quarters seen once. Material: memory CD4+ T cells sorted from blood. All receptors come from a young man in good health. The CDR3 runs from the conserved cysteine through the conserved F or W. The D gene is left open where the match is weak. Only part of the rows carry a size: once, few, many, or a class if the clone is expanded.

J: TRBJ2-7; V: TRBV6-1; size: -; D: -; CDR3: CASMLYDEQYF; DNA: TGTGCCAGCATGTTGTACGACGAGCAGTACTTC
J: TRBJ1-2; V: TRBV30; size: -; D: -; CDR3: CAWSVGHYGYTF; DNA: TGTGCCTGGAGTGTTGGCCACTATGGCTACACCTTC
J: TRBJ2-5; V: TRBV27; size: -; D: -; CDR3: CASSFRDTQETQYF; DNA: TGTGCCAGCAGTTTTCGGGACACACAAGAGACCCAGTACTTC
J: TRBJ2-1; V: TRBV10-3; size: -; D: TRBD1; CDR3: CAISLGQGSYNEQFF; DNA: TGTGCCATCAGTTTGGGACAGGGATCCTACAATGAGCAGTTCTTC
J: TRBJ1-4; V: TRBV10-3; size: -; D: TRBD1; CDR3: CAISSTGQKNEKLFF; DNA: TGTGCCATCAGCTCGACGGGACAGAAGAATGAAAAACTGTTTTTT
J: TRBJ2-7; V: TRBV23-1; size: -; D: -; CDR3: CASSQRQVSYEQYF; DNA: TGCGCCAGCAGTCAACGACAGGTTTCCTACGAGCAGTACTTC
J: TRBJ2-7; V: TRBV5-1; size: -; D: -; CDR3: CASSREGISYEQYF; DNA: TGCGCCAGCAGTCGCGAGGGGATCTCCTACGAGCAGTACTTC
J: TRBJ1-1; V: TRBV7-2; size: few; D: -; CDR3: CASSLEQGNTEAFF; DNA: TGTGCCAGCAGCTTAGAACAGGGAAACACTGAAGCTTTCTTT
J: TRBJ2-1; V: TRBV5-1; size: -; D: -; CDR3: CASSTALYNEQFF; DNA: TGCGCCAGCAGCACGGCCCTTTACAATGAGCAGTTCTTC
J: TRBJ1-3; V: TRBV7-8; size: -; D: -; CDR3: CASSLWGRLSSGNTIYF; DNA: TGTGCCAGCAGCCTTTGGGGACGCCTCAGCTCTGGAAACACCATATATTTT
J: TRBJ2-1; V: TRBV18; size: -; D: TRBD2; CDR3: CASSPRGTSGGSSYNEQFF; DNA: TGTGCCAGCTCACCAAGGGGGACCAGCGGGGGTAGCTCCTACAATGAGCAGTTCTTC
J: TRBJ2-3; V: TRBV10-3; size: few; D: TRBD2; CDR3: CATSPAGGRGGTDTQYF; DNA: TGTGCCACCTCCCCGGCGGGGGGGCGAGGTGGCACAGATACGCAGTATTTT
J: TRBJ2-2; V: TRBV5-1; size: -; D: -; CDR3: CASSLAGGQRNTGELFF; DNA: TGCGCCAGCAGCTTGGCCGGAGGACAGAGGAACACCGGGGAGCTGTTTTTT
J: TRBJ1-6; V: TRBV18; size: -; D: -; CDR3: CASATGNSPLHF; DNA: TGTGCCAGCGCCACAGGGAATTCACCCCTCCACTTT
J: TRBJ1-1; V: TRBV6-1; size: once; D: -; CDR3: CASSVQRGTEAFF; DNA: TGTGCCAGCAGTGTACAACGGGGCACTGAAGCTTTCTTT
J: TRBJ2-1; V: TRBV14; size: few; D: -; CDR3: CASSPLGTTSYNEQFF; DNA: TGTGCCAGCAGCCCGCTGGGTACCACCTCCTACAATGAGCAGTTCTTC
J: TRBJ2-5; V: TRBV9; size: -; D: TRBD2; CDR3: CASRPGLAEETQYF; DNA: TGTGCCAGCCGACCCGGGCTAGCGGAAGAGACCCAGTACTTC
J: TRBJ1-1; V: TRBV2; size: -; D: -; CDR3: CASSQGRSNTEAFF; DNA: TGTGCCAGCAGTCAGGGAAGGTCGAACACTGAAGCTTTCTTT
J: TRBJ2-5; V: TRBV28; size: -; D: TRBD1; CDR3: CAIGQGFQTQYF; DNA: TGTGCCATCGGACAGGGGTTTCAGACCCAGTACTTC
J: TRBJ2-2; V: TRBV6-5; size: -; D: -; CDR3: CASSYTLTGELFF; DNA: TGTGCCAGCAGTTACACCTTGACGGGGGAGCTGTTTTTT
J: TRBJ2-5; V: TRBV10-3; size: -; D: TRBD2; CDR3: CAISETSGGSETQYF; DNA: TGTGCCATCAGTGAAACTAGCGGGGGGTCAGAGACCCAGTACTTC
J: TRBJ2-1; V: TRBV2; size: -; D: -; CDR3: CASSTPGSYNEQFF; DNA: TGTGCCAGCTCGACGCCTGGCTCCTACAATGAGCAGTTCTTC
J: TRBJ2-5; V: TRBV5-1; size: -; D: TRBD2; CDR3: CASSLAPGLQETQYF; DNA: TGCGCCAGCAGCTTGGCACCGGGACTACAAGAGACCCAGTACTTC
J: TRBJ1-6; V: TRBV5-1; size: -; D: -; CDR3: CASSEGQYNSPLHF; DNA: TGCGCCAGCAGCGAAGGACAGTATAATTCACCCCTCCACTTT
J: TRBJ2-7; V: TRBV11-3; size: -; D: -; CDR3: CASSLGARTEDSYEQYF; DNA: TGTGCCAGCAGCTTAGGGGCGAGGACAGAAGACTCCTACGAGCAGTACTTC
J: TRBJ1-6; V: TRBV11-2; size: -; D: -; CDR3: CASSLETVNSPLHF; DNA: TGTGCCAGCAGCTTAGAGACGGTAAATTCACCCCTCCACTTT
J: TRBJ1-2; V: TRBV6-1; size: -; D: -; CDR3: CASSETDYGYTF; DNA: TGTGCCAGCAGTGAAACAGACTATGGCTACACCTTC
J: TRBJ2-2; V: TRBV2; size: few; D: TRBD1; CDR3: CASSQRQGAGELFF; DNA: TGTGCCAGCAGTCAGAGACAGGGGGCCGGGGAGCTGTTTTTT
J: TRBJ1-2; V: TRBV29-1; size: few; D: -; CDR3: CSVVGGPEGYTF; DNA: TGCAGCGTCGTTGGGGGACCGGAAGGCTACACCTTC
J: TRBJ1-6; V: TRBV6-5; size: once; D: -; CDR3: CASGAVSRNSPLHF; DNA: TGTGCCAGCGGCGCGGTCTCAAGGAATTCACCCCTCCACTTT
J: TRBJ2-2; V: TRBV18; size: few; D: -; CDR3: CASSPLSRVTDTGELFF; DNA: TGTGCCAGCTCACCCTTATCCAGGGTAACGGACACCGGGGAGCTGTTTTTT
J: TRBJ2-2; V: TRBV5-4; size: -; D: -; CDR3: CASSLSTLAGELFF; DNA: TGTGCCAGCAGCTTGTCAACGCTGGCCGGGGAGCTGTTTTTT
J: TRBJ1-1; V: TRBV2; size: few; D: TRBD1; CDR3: CASRETGGSTEAFF; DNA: TGTGCCAGCAGGGAGACAGGGGGATCGACTGAAGCTTTCTTT
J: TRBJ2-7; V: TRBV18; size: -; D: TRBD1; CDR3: CASSRGQGNYEQYF; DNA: TGTGCCAGCTCGCGCGGACAGGGTAACTACGAGCAGTACTTC
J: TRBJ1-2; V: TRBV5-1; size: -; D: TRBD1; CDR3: CASSPQGAQGYTF; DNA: TGCGCCAGCAGCCCTCAGGGGGCGCAAGGCTACACCTTC
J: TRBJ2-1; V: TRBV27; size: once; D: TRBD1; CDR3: CASSLGQGPLNEQFF; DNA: TGTGCCAGCAGTCTCGGACAGGGACCGTTAAATGAGCAGTTCTTC
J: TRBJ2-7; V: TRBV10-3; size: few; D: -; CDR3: CAISEGDYEQYF; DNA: TGTGCCATCAGTGAAGGGGACTACGAGCAGTACTTC
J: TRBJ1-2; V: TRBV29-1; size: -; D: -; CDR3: CSVERGYGYTF; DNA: TGCAGCGTTGAAAGAGGCTATGGCTACACCTTC
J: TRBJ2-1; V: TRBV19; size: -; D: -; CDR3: CASNRRAESSYNEQFF; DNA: TGTGCCAGTAATAGGAGGGCCGAGAGCTCCTACAATGAGCAGTTCTTC
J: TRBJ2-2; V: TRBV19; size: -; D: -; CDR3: CASSIPAGSGELFF; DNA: TGTGCCAGTAGTATCCCCGCTGGCTCCGGGGAGCTGTTTTTT
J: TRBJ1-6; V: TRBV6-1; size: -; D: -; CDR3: CASLRDHSLHF; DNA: TGTGCCAGCCTCCGCGATCACTCCCTCCACTTT
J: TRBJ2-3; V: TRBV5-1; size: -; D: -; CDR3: CASSFLQGNSDTQYF; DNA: TGCGCCAGCAGCTTTTTACAGGGTAACTCAGATACGCAGTATTTT
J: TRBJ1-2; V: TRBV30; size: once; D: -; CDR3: CAWIGRRGGYTF; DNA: TGTGCCTGGATAGGCAGGCGGGGCGGCTACACCTTC
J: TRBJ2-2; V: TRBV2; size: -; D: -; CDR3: CATRRTDNTGELFF; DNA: TGTGCCACCCGACGGACAGACAACACCGGGGAGCTGTTTTTT
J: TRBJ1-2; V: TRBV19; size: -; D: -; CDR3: CASSMAGDIYGYTF; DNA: TGTGCCAGTAGTATGGCAGGGGATATCTATGGCTACACCTTC
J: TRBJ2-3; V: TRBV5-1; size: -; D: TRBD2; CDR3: CASSPEAAGASTDTQYF; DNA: TGCGCCAGCAGCCCGGAGGCAGCGGGAGCGAGCACAGATACGCAGTATTTT
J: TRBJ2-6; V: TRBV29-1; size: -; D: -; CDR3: CSVSQGSGANVLTF; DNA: TGCAGCGTTTCACAGGGTTCTGGGGCCAACGTCCTGACTTTC
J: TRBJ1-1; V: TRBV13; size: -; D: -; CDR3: CASSIHPGRGNTEAFF; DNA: TGTGCCAGCAGCATTCACCCGGGACGGGGGAACACTGAAGCTTTCTTT